A single sample is the source of the 5 T cell receptor beta chains below, sequenced in a study of PD-1 blockade in classical Hodgkin lymphoma. Clones were read by immunoSEQ multiplex PCR, and TCRdb kept only the in-frame ones, dropping some. The repertoire holds over 60,000 clones, roughly 92% seen once, with about 2.6% in the top ten. The time point is: newly diagnosed, previously untreated cHL patient sample. Sequenced sample: peripheral blood mononuclear cells (PBMCs). The receptors originated from a human donor with classical Hodgkin lymphoma.

This clone was observed a single time. The chain carries TRBV7-6 and TRBJ2-6; a possible D gene is TRBD1 (5 bases). This CDR3 is built from 16 residues. Per germline, CDR1 SGHVS and CDR2 FNYEAQ. Between the trimmed V and J ends, which lost 5 bases and 0 bases, there was a span of 11 bases. In DNA, the CDR3 is TGTGCCAGCAGCCAGGGTCGGAGCTCTGGGGCCAACGTCCTGACTTTC. Translated: CASSQGRSSGANVLTF.

The gene calls are TRBV7-8 and TRBJ2-2; D is uncertain. V lost 2 bases to trimming and J lost 3 bases, with 10 bases between them. CDR1 and CDR2 from the germline V gene are SGHVS and FQNEAQ. The CDR3 runs to 15 residues. The CDR3 region is CASSLSYRDTGELFF. The DNA for the CDR3 is TGTGCCAGCAGCTTAAGTTATCGGGACACCGGGGAGCTGTTTTTT.

This clone was counted once. This rearrangement joins TRBV14 to TRBJ1-4; perhaps TRBD1 as D (5 bases). Germline loops: CDR1 SGHDN, CDR2 FVKESK. This CDR3 has 16 amino acids. V lost 0 bases, J lost 5 bases, and 13 bases lay in between. This CDR3 is CASSQEAYRPNEKLFF. The CDR3 DNA sequence: TGTGCCAGCAGCCAAGAGGCGTACAGGCCCAATGAAAAACTGTTTTTT.

This sequence joins TRBV28 and TRBJ1-5, with D unresolved. In germline, CDR1 is MDHEN, CDR2 SYDVKM. Between the trimmed V and J ends, which lost 7 bases and 1 base, there was a span of 14 bases. CDR3 length equals 15 residues. CDR3 protein: CASTTWGRSNQPQHF. CDR3 nucleotides: TGTGCCAGCACCACGTGGGGTAGAAGCAATCAGCCCCAGCATTTT. The full variable domain, rest sourced from reference TRBV28 and TRBJ1-5, is DVKVTQSSRYLVKRTGEKVFLECVQDMDHENMFWYRQDPGLGLRLIYFSYDVKMKEKGDIPEGYSVSREKKERFSLILESASTNQTSMYLCASTTWGRSNQPQHFGDGTRLSIL.

The V and J genes are TRBV11-2 and TRBJ1-2; the match to TRBD1 covers 10 bases. This CDR3 region has 14 residues. Germline values: CDR1 SGHAT, CDR2 FQNNGV. The J segment lost 2 bases and the V segment lost 5 bases, leaving 2 bases of the junction unmatched. The CDR3 spells CASSRGQGNYGYTF. The CDR3 nucleotides read TGTGCCAGCAGCCGGGGACAGGGGAACTATGGCTACACCTTC.